This TCR beta chain was found in a study of blood T cell repertoires in COVID-19 (dated by TCRdb to the early 2020s). Describing the broader study: The collaborator samples originated in the United States, Italy and Spain and spanned the acute and convalescent phases of COVID-19. The material from the prospective study consisted of cDNA or gDNA derived from T cells, B-cell-depleted T cells, or PBMCs. Subjects who had been exposed to COVID-19, were actively infected with it, or had recovered from it provided the deeply sampled blood TCRbeta repertoires that made up the dataset. The repertoires were released in a freely available public database intended as a resource for research on the immune response to SARS-CoV-2. The samples were drawn from two sources: the first 160 participants of the ongoing ImmuneRACE study, and fewer than 1,500 subjects contributed by 6 global collaborators. Sample metadata almost always included a de-identified subject ID, COVID-19 status, age in years and sex. Where available, HLA class I and class II types were obtained from metadata supplied by the sample provider rather than from assay-based typing. Paper-wide results and their limitations: How much clinical and demographic metadata was included differed by source and by participant, and the metadata was provided uncurated.

CDR1 is given as MGHRA and CDR2 as YSYEKL, both from the germline V gene. V has 1 base trimmed and J has 4 bases trimmed; junction bases matching no gene number 8. From its cysteine to its phenylalanine, the CDR3 spans 17 amino acids. This entry keeps only the CDR3 DNA: 51 bases, framed from base 1. TCRbeta CDR3 regions were amplified from genomic DNA by means of the immunoSEQ Assay, a bias-controlled multiplex PCR. The authors' analysis ran thus. Nucleated cell counts per sample were estimated from amplification of reference gene primers within the assay. To quantify the absolute abundance of each unique TCRbeta CDR3 rearrangement, sequence reads were collapsed and filtered. For each sample, productive Simpson clonality was calculated by taking the square root of Simpson's diversity index across productive rearrangements. TCRdb obtained this table from immuneACCESS and retained in-frame rearrangements with V and J assigned. These tables miss some clones; where compared with another copy, unresolved V genes account for less than half of the shortfall, and the remainder is unexplained. Clone size and the V and J calls come from that table; the DNA yielded D and trimming. The sample yields under 200,000 clones; roughly 90% were counted once. The leading ten clones occupy 0.5% to 0.65% of the sample.

Each collaborating institution followed its own protocols to collect whole blood in K2EDTA tubes. Collaborator samples were shipped for TCRbeta analysis as frozen whole blood, isolated PBMCs, or DNA extracted from either sample type. In the case of this clone: This clone's antigen is unknown. No qualities accompany the bases; no much larger clone lies one base away.

The V gene is TRBV4-1 and the J gene is TRBJ2-3; the junction holds 10 bases that match TRBD2. The receptor's source is a man between 45 and 60 years old with acute or convalescent COVID-19. Sample: peripheral blood. This receptor has the CDR3 CASSQGRLAGVSDTQYF. The sequenced DNA is TGCGCCAGCAGCCAAGGGAGGCTAGCGGGAGTCTCAGATACGCAGTATTTT.